Listed here is a single TCR beta chain. The target of this receptor is not known. Qualities for individual bases were not recorded, and no much larger clone is one base off. These data come from a study of T cells in Graves' hyperthyroidism and ophthalmopathy (dated by TCRdb to between 2017 and 2020). For the wider study: Peripheral blood samples were taken at initial diagnosis, before any treatment was given. The 95 to 100 discovery patients were randomly split 7:3 into training and test sets. In addition, the study compared T-cell repertoires in thyroid tissue and in blood from six Graves' hyperthyroidism patients. To identify distinguishing TCR V-J signatures, a discovery cohort of roughly 100 patients was used, comprising fewer than 45 with Graves' ophthalmopathy and some 57 with stable Graves' hyperthyroidism. Following sampling, methimazole starting at 30 mg daily was given to hyperthyroidism patients, and high-dose intravenous methylprednisolone was given to ophthalmopathy patients. An independent validation cohort of some 18 hyperthyroidism patients and about 15 patients who later progressed to ophthalmopathy tested prospective prediction of ophthalmopathy. TCR Vbeta CDR3 sequencing of 120 to 150 peripheral blood samples (under 45 ophthalmopathy, roughly 74 hyperthyroidism and roughly 17 progressor patients) is reported in the paper. Study-level results and caveats: A 13 V-J signature model separated ophthalmopathy from stable hyperthyroidism, with around 88% sensitivity and about 81% specificity in cross-validation and 80%/75% in testing. During validation, the model predicted progression to ophthalmopathy a median of about 5.9 months ahead of onset, with more than 55% sensitivity and about 72% specificity. Blood samples also contained most of the expanded thyroid clonotypes (frequency above 0.001), which suggests that blood repertoires may reflect thyroid immune responses. Sample size was not statistically predetermined, and blinding of investigators to group allocation was not performed.

In the ophthalmopathy patients, disease was moderately to severely active, with a Clinical Activity Score of 3 or more, a NOSPECS grade of 4 or more, and a duration of less than 3 months. Exclusion was applied to patients with uncontrolled infections, other autoimmune diseases, pregnancy or lactation. Diagnoses relied on clinical symptoms, serum thyroxine and TRAb, thyroid ultrasound and orbital computed tomography. PBMCs were isolated from about 9.1 ml of fresh peripheral blood by Ficoll-Paque density gradient centrifugation. Total RNA was extracted with Trizol reagent, and quality was checked on an Agilent 2100 Bioanalyzer. Amplification of TCR beta CDR3 regions was carried out from RNA transcripts. The TCR CDR3 was subjected to a first round of RT-PCR using the HTBI primer set and the Qiagen OneStep RT-PCR kit. Libraries were constructed in a second round of multiplex PCR, after which size selection and purification were carried out. Paired-end sequencing of the libraries was performed with 100 bp reads on an Illumina HiSeq2000. The authors' pipeline ran thus. SOAPnuke was used to process the raw data, throwing out any read that contained adapters or uncalled bases, had a mean Phred below 15, or lacked an exact constant-primer or identifier match. High-quality paired reads were merged using COPE v1.2.5, and each unique nucleotide sequence was defined as a clonotype. MiTCR v1.1 was used to align the clonotypes against IMGT TRBV, TRBD and TRBJ reference segments. The analysis included only V-J combinations with a frequency above 0.0001, which together covered 99% to 99.2% of the repertoires. The TCS score was defined as the ratio of F50 (clonal expansion) to E x V (chaos), calculated using BLOSUM62-based TCRdist between CDR3 peptides within each V-J. Welch's t-statistics and random forest reduced some 510 V-J features to roughly 13, which were used in a naive Bayes classifier (R e1071). TCRdb applied fastp at Q25 and MiXCR to the public reads, then kept only in-frame beta chains. Identical CDR3 protein sequences are pooled into one entry, listed with their most common genes and DNA. Here the V and J calls rest on TCRdb's processing, not on the authors' analysis. For this sample there are roughly 600,000 distinct CDR3 sequences; around 13% appear just once. Clones ranked in the top ten supply about 12% of the sample.

The TCR comes from a woman aged 45 to 65 with Graves' ophthalmopathy. The sequencing input was blood.

The bases are TGTGCCAGCAGTCCCTCTGACAGCCGGAACACTGAAGCTTTCTTT. This encodes CASSPSDSRNTEAFF. The chain is made from TRBV28 and TRBJ1-1; TRBD1 is a possible D gene, resting on 5 matching bases. Via the germline V gene, CDR1 is MDHEN and CDR2 SYDVKM. The germline ends are 14 bases apart after V is trimmed by 5 bases and J by 1 base. The CDR3 contains 15 residues, cysteine and phenylalanine counted. Here the CDR3 DNA is all that survives: 45 bases in frame from base 1.